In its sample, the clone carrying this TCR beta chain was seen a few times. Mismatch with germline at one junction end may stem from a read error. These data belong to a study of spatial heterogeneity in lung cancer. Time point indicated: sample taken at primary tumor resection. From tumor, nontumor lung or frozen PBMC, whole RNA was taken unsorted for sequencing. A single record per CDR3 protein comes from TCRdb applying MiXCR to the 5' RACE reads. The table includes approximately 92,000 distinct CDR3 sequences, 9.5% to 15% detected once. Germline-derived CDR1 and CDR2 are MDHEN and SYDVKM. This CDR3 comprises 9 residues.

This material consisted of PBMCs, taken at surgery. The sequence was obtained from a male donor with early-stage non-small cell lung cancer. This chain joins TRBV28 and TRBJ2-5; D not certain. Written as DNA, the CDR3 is TGTGCCAGCAGTTTACCCTGGGTCTTC. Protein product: CASSLPWVF.